The text below deals with one TCR beta chain. The antigen remains unidentified. Sequenced material consisted of expressed TCRB transcripts (all of the isolated RNA was reverse transcribed). Assay used: immunoSEQ multiplex PCR; TCRdb lists only in-frame clones, some missing. This table holds 130,000 to 150,000 clones, under 60% found once. The CDR3 totals 14 residues. After removal of 4 bases from V and 2 bases from J, the junction contained 4 bases not matched to a gene. Germline V gene data show CDR1 as MNHNY and CDR2 as SVGAGI (reference sequence). The data are from a study of beta chain features in type 1 diabetes. Overall study context: Patients and healthy donors were similar in age, gender and cell yields. Study observations and caveats: Shorter templates may be favored by PCR, equally so in patients and controls.

The sample was Tregs from blood. This chain uses TRBV6-6 with TRBJ2-7; 8 bases match TRBD1. The receptor was derived from a man between 18 and 35 years old in good health. The CDR3 coding sequence is TGTGCCAGCAGTTTCAGGACAGGGCCCTACGAGCAGTACTTC. Protein: CASSFRTGPYEQYF.